These 26 T cell receptor beta chains came from one sample sequenced in a study of beta chain features in type 1 diabetes. All of the isolated RNA was reverse transcribed, so expressed TCRB transcripts were sequenced. TCRdb's copy holds only in-frame clones and misses some; the assay was immunoSEQ multiplex PCR. The sample gives roughly 290,000 clones, roughly 8% of which show up once; more than 0.8% is in the top ten. The specimen was central memory CD4+ T cells from blood. These receptors originate from a woman younger than 35 in good health.

The CDR3 DNA is TGTGCCAGCAGCCAGCGGGCAGGGTATTGGAACACTGAAGCTTTCTTT. It encodes CASSQRAGYWNTEAFF. The chain couples TRBV4-2 to TRBJ1-1; the D gene is possibly TRBD1 (5 bases). Germline V gene data show CDR1 as LGHNA and CDR2 as YNFKEQ. Between the trimmed V and J ends, which lost 3 bases and 1 base, there was a span of 15 bases. The CDR3 is made up of 16 amino acids.

This clone was picked up a small number of times. This chain uses TRBV7-2 with TRBJ1-5, with D possibly TRBD1 on 5 matching bases. Germline V gene sequence: CDR1 SGHTA, CDR2 FQGNSA. This CDR3 region has 17 residues. V lost 7 bases to trimming and J lost 0 bases, with 19 bases between them. The chain's CDR3 is CASTPNGGGDSNQPQHF. CDR3 coding DNA: TGTGCCAGCACCCCCAACGGGGGTGGGGATAGCAATCAGCCCCAGCATTTT.

This clone was detected ten times or more. The rearrangement links TRBV5-5 to TRBJ2-3, with D possibly called TRBD1 or TRBD2 (5 bases each). The germline V and J ends were trimmed by 0 bases and 3 bases, with 17 bases remaining between them. The CDR3 runs 17 residues. The germline gives CDR1 SGHKS, CDR2 YYEKEE (reference sequence). In DNA, the CDR3 is TGTGCCAGCAGCTTGGGCGGTTCACTCGGGGCGACAGATACGCAGTATTTT. Its protein is CASSLGGSLGATDTQYF.

The sample holds a few counts of this clone. The chain joins TRBV7-2 to TRBJ1-5; no clear D. V lost 1 base, J lost 0 bases, and 7 bases lay in between. This CDR3 region has 15 residues. CDR1 is SGHTA and CDR2 is FQGNSA in the germline V gene. Here the CDR3 DNA reads TGTGCCAGCAGCTTAGGGACGTATAGCAATCAGCCCCAGCATTTT. Translating gives CASSLGTYSNQPQHF. Full variable domain (rest looked up from reference TRBV7-2 and TRBJ1-5): GAGVSQSPSNKVTEKGKDVELRCDPISGHTALYWYRQSLGQGLEFLIYFQGNSAPDKSGLPSDRFSAERTGGSVSTLTIQRTQQEDSAVYLCASSLGTYSNQPQHFGDGTRLSIL.

The V gene is TRBV7-8, the J gene TRBJ1-6; 8 positions match TRBD1. V was clipped by 1 base and J by 7 bases; unmatched bases: 3. Germline lookup yields CDR1 SGHVS and CDR2 FQNEAQ. The CDR3 has 15 amino acids. Here the CDR3 DNA reads TGTGCCAGCAGCTTAGAGTACAGGGGGAATTCACCCCTCCACTTT. As protein: CASSLEYRGNSPLHF.

This clone was observed a handful of times. The V call is TRBV4-2, the J call TRBJ2-3; the match to TRBD2 covers 13 bases. The CDR3 is 21 amino acids. The junction had 18 bases not matched to a gene; V was cut back by 4 bases and J by 2 bases. CDR1 and CDR2 from the germline V gene are LGHNA and YNFKEQ. CDR3 loop: CASSRRPGTSGAPGPTDTQYF. The DNA of the CDR3 is TGTGCCAGCAGCCGTCGACCCGGGACTAGCGGGGCCCCGGGTCCCACAGATACGCAGTATTTT.

The sample holds a few counts of this clone. This chain connects TRBV7-2 to TRBJ2-2; D unresolved. The CDR3 consists of 15 residues. Looked up from germline, CDR1 is SGHTA and CDR2 is FQGNSA. Between the trimmed V and J ends, which lost 2 bases and 4 bases, there was a span of 11 bases. CDR3 sequence reads: CASSLSAEPTGELFF. CDR3 nucleotides: TGTGCCAGCAGCTTATCGGCCGAACCCACCGGGGAGCTGTTTTTT.

A few counts support this clone. The chain links TRBV9 to TRBJ1-1, with 7 nucleotides matching TRBD1. Per the germline V gene, CDR1 is SGDLS and CDR2 is YYNGEE. V lost 3 bases to trimming and J lost 4 bases; unmatched junction nucleotides: 9. The CDR3 is made up of 15 amino acids. In nucleotides, the CDR3 is TGTGCCAGCAGCGGACAGGGAGGTCGGGGCACTGAAGCTTTCTTT. Its translation: CASSGQGGRGTEAFF. The variable domain in full, completed from reference TRBV9 and TRBJ1-1, reads DSGVTQTPKHLITATGQRVTLRCSPRSGDLSVYWYQQSLDQGLQFLIQYYNGEERAKGNILERFSAQQFPDLHSELNLSSLELGDSALYFCASSGQGGRGTEAFFGQGTRLTVV.

V gene TRBV11-2 combines with J gene TRBJ1-2; 7 nucleotides line up with TRBD1. In germline, CDR1 is SGHAT, CDR2 FQNNGV. Losses at the gene ends were 3 bases for V and 8 bases for J; bases not matched to a gene: 15. This CDR3 contains 16 residues. The CDR3 bases are TGTGCCAGCAGCTTTATACAGGGGAGAGGTTATGGGGGCTACACCTTC. This codes for CASSFIQGRGYGGYTF. Full variable domain (outside the CDR3, taken from reference TRBV11-2 and TRBJ1-2): EAGVAQSPRYKIIEKRQSVAFWCNPISGHATLYWYQQILGQGPKLLIQFQNNGVVDDSQLPKDRFSAERLKGVDSTLKIQPAKLEDSAVYLCASSFIQGRGYGGYTFGSGTRLTVV.

The CDR3 DNA is TGTGCCAGCGGAAGGGTAGCGGGAGTGAACTACAATGAGCAGTTCTTC. It yields the protein CASGRVAGVNYNEQFF. The chain is built from TRBV7-2 and TRBJ2-1, with 9 bases matching TRBD2. This CDR3 is built from 16 residues. Trimming at V came to 8 bases and at J to 3 bases, leaving 11 bases not matched to a gene. The V gene's germline CDR1 is SGHTA and CDR2 FQGNSA.

V is TRBV11-3 and J is TRBJ2-1; D unresolved. CDR3 length equals 12 residues. V lost 1 base to trimming and J lost 10 bases, with 8 bases between them. In germline, CDR1 is SGHNT, CDR2 YENEEA. In DNA, the CDR3 is TGTGCCAGCAGCTTAGTAACCTCCGAGCAGTTCTTC. Its translation: CASSLVTSEQFF.

This chain connects TRBV15 to TRBJ1-2; the match to TRBD1 covers 7 bases. Trimming cost V 0 bases and J 3 bases; bases outside gene matches: 1. Germline CDR1 is LNHNV and CDR2 is YYDKDF (reference sequence). The CDR3 covers 14 residues. CDR3 amino acids: CATSRDGTDYGYTF. CDR3 bases: TGTGCCACCAGCAGAGATGGGACAGACTATGGCTACACCTTC.

The chain joins TRBV5-1 to TRBJ2-5; D is undetermined. V gave up 3 bases and J gave up 2 bases, with 17 bases separating them. CDR1 is SGHRS, CDR2 YFSETQ, per germline. The CDR3 runs 16 residues. Here the CDR3 reads CASSSAARKTQETQYF. DNA for the CDR3: TGCGCCAGCAGCTCGGCCGCCAGGAAGACACAAGAGACCCAGTACTTC.

This clone was picked up a small number of times. The V call is TRBV5-4, the J call TRBJ1-1; the D is unclear. Germline loops: CDR1 SGHNT, CDR2 YYREEE (reference sequence). V gave up 0 bases and J gave up 0 bases, with 6 bases separating them. This CDR3 has 14 residues. The CDR3 DNA follows: TGTGCCAGCAGCTTGGCAGCAATGAACACTGAAGCTTTCTTT. It specifies CASSLAAMNTEAFF.

CDR3 in amino acids: CASSYEGGVYGYTF. CDR3 in DNA: TGTGCCAGCAGTTACGAGGGAGGGGTCTATGGCTACACCTTC. V gene TRBV6-6 combines with J gene TRBJ1-2, with D possibly TRBD1 on 5 matching bases. Trimming cost V 2 bases and J 4 bases, with 11 bases left between them. Germline loops: CDR1 MNHNY, CDR2 SVGAGI (reference sequence). This CDR3 region has 14 residues.

In its sample, this clone was seen a few times. The chain carries TRBV19 and TRBJ2-6; tentatively, D is TRBD1 (6 bases). The CDR3 is 15 residues long. Germline CDR1 and CDR2: LNHDA and SQIVND (reference sequence). Trimming stripped 5 bases from V and 4 bases from J, with 12 bases between. For the CDR3, the DNA is TGTGCCAGTAGTCAACAGGGTACCGGGGCCAACGTCCTGACTTTC. Translation: CASSQQGTGANVLTF.

This clone was picked up a small number of times. J is TRBJ2-3 and V is TRBV25-1, with 8 bases lining up with TRBD2. The germline gives CDR1 MGHDK, CDR2 SYGVNS. The J segment lost 2 bases and the V segment lost 2 bases, leaving 6 bases of the junction unmatched. This CDR3 comprises 16 residues. The CDR3 DNA follows: TGTGCCAGCAGTGAAGGGGCGGGAGGTTACACAGATACGCAGTATTTT. Its translation is CASSEGAGGYTDTQYF.

This rearrangement joins TRBV19 to TRBJ2-1; TRBD1 matches 7 bases. Per the germline V gene, CDR1 is LNHDA and CDR2 is SQIVND (reference sequence). The trim removed 5 bases at V and 5 bases at J, leaving 9 bases unmatched. This CDR3 spans 15 amino acids. The CDR3 coding sequence is TGTGCCAGTAGTTTCAGGACAGGAGACAACAATGAGCAGTTCTTC. This sequence encodes CASSFRTGDNNEQFF. Drawing the rest from reference TRBV19 and TRBJ2-1, the complete variable domain is DGGITQSPKYLFRKEGQNVTLSCEQNLNHDAMYWYRQDPGQGLRLIYYSQIVNDFQKGDIAEGYSVSREKKESFPLTVTSAQKNPTAFYLCASSFRTGDNNEQFFGPGTRLTVL.

Worth noting for this clone: The junction and the germline gene differ at one end; a read error may be behind it. V and J are TRBV28 and TRBJ2-3; 7 positions match TRBD2. The CDR3 has 13 amino acids. In germline, CDR1 is MDHEN, CDR2 SYDVKM. CDR3 residues: CASSDTIRDYRFF. The CDR3, as DNA: TGTGCCAGCAGTGATACTATCCGGGACTACAGATTTTTT. Variable domain in full (rest from reference TRBV28 and TRBJ2-3): DVKVTQSSRYLVKRTGEKVFLECVQDMDHENMFWYRQDPGLGLRLIYFSYDVKMKEKGDIPEGYSVSREKKERFSLILESASTNQTSMYLCASSDTIRDYRFFGPGTRLTVL.

This clone was recorded many times. The J gene is TRBJ2-5, the V gene TRBV10-3; no firm D call. In germline, CDR1 is ENHRY, CDR2 SYGVKD. The V and J ends lost 4 bases and 2 bases respectively, with 11 bases between them. The CDR3 covers 14 residues. The CDR3 loop reads CAISAGGQQETQYF. The CDR3 DNA is TGTGCCATCAGTGCAGGTGGGCAGCAAGAGACCCAGTACTTC.

V usage is TRBV5-1 and J usage is TRBJ2-1; D is undetermined. V was cut by 0 bases and J by 3 bases, with 7 bases left in between. Germline V gene lookup returns CDR1 SGHRS and CDR2 YFSETQ. The CDR3 loop spans 14 amino acids. CDR3 in amino acids: CASSLGLLYNEQFF. The DNA for the CDR3 is TGCGCCAGCAGCTTGGGACTGCTCTACAATGAGCAGTTCTTC.

V and J are TRBV4-1 and TRBJ1-1; 11 bases are shared with TRBD1. CDR1 MGHRA and CDR2 YSYEKL come from the germline V gene. There are 16 residues in the CDR3. J was trimmed by 6 bases and V by 3 bases; bases with no gene match: 9. The CDR3 here is CASSHSPGQGVAEAFF. The CDR3 region has the DNA TGCGCCAGCAGCCACTCACCGGGACAGGGGGTAGCTGAAGCTTTCTTT.

The chain carries TRBV5-1 and TRBJ2-2, with 10 positions matching TRBD1. The length of the CDR3 is 15 residues. V shed 4 bases, J shed 5 bases, and the junction held 5 bases outside the gene matches. The germline CDR1 and CDR2 sequences are SGHRS and YFSETQ. The CDR3 sequence: CASSRGQGVTGELFF. The CDR3, as DNA: TGCGCCAGCAGCCGAGGACAGGGGGTAACCGGGGAGCTGTTTTTT.

The chain recombines TRBV5-8 with TRBJ2-5; the match to TRBD2 covers 10 bases. Germline V gene data show CDR1 as SGHTS and CDR2 as YDEGEE. The CDR3 totals 18 residues. Trimming cost V 4 bases and J 0 bases; bases outside gene matches: 12. The CDR3 is CASSLSSGLAGDQETQYF. In nucleotides, the CDR3 is TGTGCCAGCAGCCTCAGTTCAGGGCTAGCGGGGGACCAAGAGACCCAGTACTTC.

This chain joins TRBV4-3 and TRBJ2-7, with TRBD2 as a possible D gene (5 bases). Germline loops: CDR1 LGHNA, CDR2 YSLEER. Trimming stripped 2 bases from V and 5 bases from J, with 16 bases between. The CDR3 spans 15 residues. CDR3 DNA: TGCGCCAGCAGCCAAATTGTTCGAAGAGCGGACGAGCAGTACGTC. This codes for CASSQIVRRADEQYV.

This clone was counted a few times. The genes are TRBV11-2 and TRBJ2-2; D remains unclear. CDR1 is SGHAT and CDR2 is FQNNGV in the germline V gene. This CDR3 has 11 amino acids. V lost 1 base, J lost 6 bases, and 0 bases lay in between. The CDR3 sequence is CASSLAGELFF. CDR3 coding DNA: TGTGCCAGCAGCTTAGCCGGGGAGCTGTTTTTT.